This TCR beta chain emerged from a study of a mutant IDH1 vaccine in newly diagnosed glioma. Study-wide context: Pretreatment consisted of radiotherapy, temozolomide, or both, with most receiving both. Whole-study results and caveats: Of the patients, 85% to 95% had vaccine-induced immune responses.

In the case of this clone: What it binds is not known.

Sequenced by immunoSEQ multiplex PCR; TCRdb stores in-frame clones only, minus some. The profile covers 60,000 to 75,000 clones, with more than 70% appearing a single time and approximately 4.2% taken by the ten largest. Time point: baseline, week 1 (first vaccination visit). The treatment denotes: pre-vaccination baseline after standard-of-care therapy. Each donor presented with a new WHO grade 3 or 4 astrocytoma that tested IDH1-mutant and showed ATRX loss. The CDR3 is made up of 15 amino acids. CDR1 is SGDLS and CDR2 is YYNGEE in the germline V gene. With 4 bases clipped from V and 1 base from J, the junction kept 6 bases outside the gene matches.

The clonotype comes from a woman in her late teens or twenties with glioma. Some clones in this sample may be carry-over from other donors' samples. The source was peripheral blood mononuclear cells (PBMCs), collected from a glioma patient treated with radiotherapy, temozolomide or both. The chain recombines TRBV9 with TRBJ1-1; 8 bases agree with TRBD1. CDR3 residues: CASSPSGGSNTEAFF. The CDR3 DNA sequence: TGTGCCAGCAGCCCCTCAGGGGGCTCGAACACTGAAGCTTTCTTT.